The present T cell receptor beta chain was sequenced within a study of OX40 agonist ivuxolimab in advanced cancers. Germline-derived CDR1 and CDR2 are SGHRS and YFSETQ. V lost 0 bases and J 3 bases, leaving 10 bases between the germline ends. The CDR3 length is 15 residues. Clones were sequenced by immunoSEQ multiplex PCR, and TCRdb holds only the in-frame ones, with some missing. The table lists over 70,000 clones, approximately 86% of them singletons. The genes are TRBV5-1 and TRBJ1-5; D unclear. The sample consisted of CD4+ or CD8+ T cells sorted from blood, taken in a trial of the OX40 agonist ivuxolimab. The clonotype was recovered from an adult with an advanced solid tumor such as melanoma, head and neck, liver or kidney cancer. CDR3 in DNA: TGCGCCAGCAGCTTGGATAACGGCTACAATCAGCCCCAGCATTTT. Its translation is CASSLDNGYNQPQHF.